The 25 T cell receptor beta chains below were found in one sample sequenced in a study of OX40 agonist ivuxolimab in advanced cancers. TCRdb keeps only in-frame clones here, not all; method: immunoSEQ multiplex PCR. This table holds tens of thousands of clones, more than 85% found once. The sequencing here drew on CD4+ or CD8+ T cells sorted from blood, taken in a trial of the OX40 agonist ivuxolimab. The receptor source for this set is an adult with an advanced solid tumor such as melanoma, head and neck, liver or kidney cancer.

The CDR3 nucleotides read TGTGCCAGCAGCTTCGATGGTTACCGAAATGAGCAGTTCTTC. It codes for CASSFDGYRNEQFF. The V and J genes are TRBV7-2 and TRBJ2-1, with no clear D. Trimming pared 3 bases from V and 7 bases from J, leaving 13 bases between. The germline V gene has CDR1 SGHTA and CDR2 FQGNSA. The CDR3 is 14 amino acids.

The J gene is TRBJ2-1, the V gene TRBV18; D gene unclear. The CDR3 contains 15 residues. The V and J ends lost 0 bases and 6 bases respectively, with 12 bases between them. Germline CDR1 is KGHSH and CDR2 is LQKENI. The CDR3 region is CASSPPTNVGNEQFF. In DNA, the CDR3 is TGTGCCAGCTCACCACCGACAAATGTCGGCAATGAGCAGTTCTTC.

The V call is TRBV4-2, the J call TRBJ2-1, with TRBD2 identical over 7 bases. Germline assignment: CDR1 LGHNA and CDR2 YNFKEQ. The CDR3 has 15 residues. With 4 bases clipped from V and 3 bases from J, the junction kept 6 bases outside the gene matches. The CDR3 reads CASSLGLAVYNEQFF. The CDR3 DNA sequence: TGTGCCAGCAGCCTCGGCCTAGCGGTCTACAATGAGCAGTTCTTC.

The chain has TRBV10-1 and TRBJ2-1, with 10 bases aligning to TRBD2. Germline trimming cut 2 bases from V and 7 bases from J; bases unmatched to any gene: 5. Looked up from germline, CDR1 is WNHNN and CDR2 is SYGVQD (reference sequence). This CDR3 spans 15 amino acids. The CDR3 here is CASSEIGTSENEQFF. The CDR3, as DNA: TGCGCCAGCAGTGAGATTGGGACTAGCGAAAATGAGCAGTTCTTC.

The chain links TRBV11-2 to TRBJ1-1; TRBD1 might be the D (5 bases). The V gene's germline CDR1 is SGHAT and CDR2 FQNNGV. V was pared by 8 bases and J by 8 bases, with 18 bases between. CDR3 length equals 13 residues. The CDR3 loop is CASGTATDSEAFF. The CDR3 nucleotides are TGTGCCAGCGGTACAGCAACAGACAGCGAAGCTTTCTTT.

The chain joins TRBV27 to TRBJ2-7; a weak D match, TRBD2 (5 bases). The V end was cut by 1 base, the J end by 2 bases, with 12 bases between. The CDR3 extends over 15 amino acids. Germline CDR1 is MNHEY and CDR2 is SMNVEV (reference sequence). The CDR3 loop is CASSLFSAFPYEQYF. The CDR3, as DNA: TGTGCCAGCAGTTTATTTAGCGCATTCCCCTACGAGCAGTACTTC.

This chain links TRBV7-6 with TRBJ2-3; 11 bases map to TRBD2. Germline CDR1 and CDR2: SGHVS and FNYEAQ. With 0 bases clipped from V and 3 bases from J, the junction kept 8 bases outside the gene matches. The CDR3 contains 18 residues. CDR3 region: CASSLARVGTSGTDTQYF. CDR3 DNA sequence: TGTGCCAGCAGCTTAGCAAGGGTCGGGACTAGCGGTACAGATACGCAGTATTTT.

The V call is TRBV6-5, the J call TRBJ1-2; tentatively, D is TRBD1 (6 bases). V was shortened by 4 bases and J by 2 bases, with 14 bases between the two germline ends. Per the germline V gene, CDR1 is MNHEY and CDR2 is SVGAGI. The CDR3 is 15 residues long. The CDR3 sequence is CASSSTGRANYGYTF. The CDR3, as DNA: TGTGCCAGCAGTTCCACAGGGAGGGCCAACTATGGCTACACCTTC.

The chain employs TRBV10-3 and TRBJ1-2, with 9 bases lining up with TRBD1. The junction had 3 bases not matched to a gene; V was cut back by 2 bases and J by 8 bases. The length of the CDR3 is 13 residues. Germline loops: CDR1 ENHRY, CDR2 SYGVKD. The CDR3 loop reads CAISEGQGRGYTF. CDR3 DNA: TGTGCCATCAGTGAGGGACAGGGGCGCGGCTACACCTTC.

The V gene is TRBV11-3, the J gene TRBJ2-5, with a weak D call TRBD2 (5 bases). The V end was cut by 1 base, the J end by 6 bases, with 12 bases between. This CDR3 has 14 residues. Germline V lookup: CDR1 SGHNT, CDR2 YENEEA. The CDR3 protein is CASSLGGERKTQYF. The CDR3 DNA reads TGTGCCAGCAGCTTAGGGGGAGAGCGGAAGACCCAGTACTTC.

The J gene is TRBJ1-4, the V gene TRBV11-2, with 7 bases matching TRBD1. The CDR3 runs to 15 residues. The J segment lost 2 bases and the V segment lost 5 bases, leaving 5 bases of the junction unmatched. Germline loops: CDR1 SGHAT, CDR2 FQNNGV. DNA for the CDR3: TGTGCCAGCAGCCGGCAGGGGGGTACTAATGAAAAACTGTTTTTT. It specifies CASSRQGGTNEKLFF.

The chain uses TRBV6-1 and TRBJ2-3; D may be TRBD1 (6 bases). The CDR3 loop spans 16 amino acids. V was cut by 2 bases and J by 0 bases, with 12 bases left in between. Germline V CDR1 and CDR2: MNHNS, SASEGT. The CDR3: CASSERGHFSTDTQYF. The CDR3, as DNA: TGTGCCAGCAGTGAAAGGGGACACTTTAGCACAGATACGCAGTATTTT.

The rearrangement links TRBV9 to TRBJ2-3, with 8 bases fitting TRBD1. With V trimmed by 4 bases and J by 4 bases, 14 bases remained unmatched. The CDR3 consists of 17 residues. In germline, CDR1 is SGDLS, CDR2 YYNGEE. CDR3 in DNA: TGTGCCAGCAGCTCATCAGACAGGGACAGGTTCGCAGATACGCAGTATTTT. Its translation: CASSSSDRDRFADTQYF.

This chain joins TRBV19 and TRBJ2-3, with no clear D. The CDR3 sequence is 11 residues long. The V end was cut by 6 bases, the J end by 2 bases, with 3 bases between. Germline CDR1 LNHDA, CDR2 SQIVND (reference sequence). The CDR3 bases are TGTGCCAGTAGGCTCACAGATACGCAGTATTTT. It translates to CASRLTDTQYF.

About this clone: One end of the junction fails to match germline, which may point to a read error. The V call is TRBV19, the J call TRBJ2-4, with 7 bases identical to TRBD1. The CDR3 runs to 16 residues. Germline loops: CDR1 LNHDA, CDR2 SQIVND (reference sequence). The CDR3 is CASSLEGSGTAYIQYF. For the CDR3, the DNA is TGTGCCAGTAGTTTAGAAGGTTCCGGGACAGCATATATTCAGTACTTC.

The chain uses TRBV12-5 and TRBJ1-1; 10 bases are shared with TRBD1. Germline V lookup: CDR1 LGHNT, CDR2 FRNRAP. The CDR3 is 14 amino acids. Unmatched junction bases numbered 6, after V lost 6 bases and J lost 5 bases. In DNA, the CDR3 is TGTGCTAGTGGACCCCGGACAGGGGGGACTGAAGCTTTCTTT. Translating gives CASGPRTGGTEAFF.

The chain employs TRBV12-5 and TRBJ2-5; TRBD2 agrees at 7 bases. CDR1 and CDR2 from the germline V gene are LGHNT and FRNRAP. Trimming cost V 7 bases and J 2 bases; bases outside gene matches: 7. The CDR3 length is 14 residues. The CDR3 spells CASAVSGKQETQYF. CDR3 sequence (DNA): TGTGCTAGTGCCGTGAGCGGGAAACAAGAGACCCAGTACTTC.

CDR3 sequence: CATSGGRGTDTQYF. In DNA form, the CDR3 reads TGTGCCACCAGCGGAGGCAGGGGCACAGATACGCAGTATTTT. The chain joins TRBV15 to TRBJ2-3; perhaps D is TRBD1 or TRBD2 (5 bases each). Looked up from germline, CDR1 is LNHNV and CDR2 is YYDKDF (reference sequence). This CDR3 has 14 amino acids. Deletions cut 5 bases from V and 1 base from J, with 10 bases between.

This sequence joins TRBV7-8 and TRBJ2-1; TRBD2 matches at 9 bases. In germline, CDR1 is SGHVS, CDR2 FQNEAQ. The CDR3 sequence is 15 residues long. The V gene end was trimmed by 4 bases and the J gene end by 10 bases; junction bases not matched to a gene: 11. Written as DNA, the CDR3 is TGTGCCAGCAGCTGGGCAGCCCTTAGCGGGAGAGAGCAGTTCTTC. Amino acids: CASSWAALSGREQFF.

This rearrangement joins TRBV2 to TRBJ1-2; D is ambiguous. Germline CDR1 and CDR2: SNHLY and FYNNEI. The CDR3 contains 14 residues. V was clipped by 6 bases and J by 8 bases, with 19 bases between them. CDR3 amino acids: CASRQEDTIQGYTF. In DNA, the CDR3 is TGTGCCAGCAGGCAGGAAGACACCATCCAAGGCTACACCTTC.

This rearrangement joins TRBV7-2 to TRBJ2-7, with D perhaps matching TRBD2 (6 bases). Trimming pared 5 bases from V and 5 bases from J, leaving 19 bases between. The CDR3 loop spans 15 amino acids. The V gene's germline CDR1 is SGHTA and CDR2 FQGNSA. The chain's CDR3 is CASSPRGERADEQYF. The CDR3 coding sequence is TGTGCCAGCAGCCCCCGTGGAGAGCGGGCAGACGAGCAGTACTTC.

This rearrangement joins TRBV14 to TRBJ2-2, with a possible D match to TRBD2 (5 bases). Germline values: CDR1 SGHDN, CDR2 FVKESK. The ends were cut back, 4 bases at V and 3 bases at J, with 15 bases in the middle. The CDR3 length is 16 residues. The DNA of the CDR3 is TGTGCCAGCAGCCCCAGAGCCGCGGGCGACACCGGGGAGCTGTTTTTT. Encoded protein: CASSPRAAGDTGELFF.

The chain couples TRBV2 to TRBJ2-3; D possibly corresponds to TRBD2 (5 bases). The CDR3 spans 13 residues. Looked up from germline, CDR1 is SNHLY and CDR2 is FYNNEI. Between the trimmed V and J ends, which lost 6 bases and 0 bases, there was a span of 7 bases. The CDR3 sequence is CASRRTSTDTQYF. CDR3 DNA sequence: TGTGCCAGCAGACGGACTAGCACAGATACGCAGTATTTT.

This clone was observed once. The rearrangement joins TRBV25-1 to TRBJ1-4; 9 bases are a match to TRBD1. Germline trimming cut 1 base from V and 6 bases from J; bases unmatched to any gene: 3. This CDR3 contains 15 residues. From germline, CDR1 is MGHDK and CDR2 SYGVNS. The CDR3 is CASSESGTGHEKLFF. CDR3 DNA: TGTGCCAGCAGTGAATCCGGGACAGGGCATGAAAAACTGTTTTTT.

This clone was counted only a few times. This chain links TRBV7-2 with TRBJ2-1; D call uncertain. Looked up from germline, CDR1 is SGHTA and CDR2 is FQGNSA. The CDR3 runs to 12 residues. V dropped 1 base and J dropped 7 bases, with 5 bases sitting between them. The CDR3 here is CASSLGKNEQFF. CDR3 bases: TGTGCCAGCAGCTTAGGGAAAAATGAGCAGTTCTTC.